These T cell receptor beta chains were read from a single sample in a study of OX40 agonist ivuxolimab in advanced cancers. Sequencing was performed with immunoSEQ multiplex PCR; in TCRdb, only in-frame clones are kept and a portion is missing. Of 60,000 to 95,000 clones listed, more than 90% are singletons. Sequenced material: CD4+ or CD8+ T cells sorted from blood, taken in a trial of the OX40 agonist ivuxolimab. Receptor source: an adult with an advanced solid tumor such as melanoma, head and neck, liver or kidney cancer. CDR3s include the opening cysteine and the closing phenylalanine or tryptophan. The D gene is left open where the match is weak. For some rows the clone size is stated as once, few or many, or as a class when expanded; others skip it.

j_gene,v_gene,abundance,d_gene,CDR3aa,CDR3nt
TRBJ2-7,TRBV7-2,once,.,CASSLTAPSDEQCF,TGTGCCAGCAGCTTAACAGCACCGTCCGACGAGCAGTGCTTC
TRBJ2-1,TRBV10-3,.,.,CAISEFDEQFF,TGTGCCATCAGTGAGTTCGATGAGCAGTTCTTC
TRBJ2-7,TRBV4-3,.,.,CASSQEAQQSSYEQYF,TGCGCCAGCAGCCAAGAGGCGCAGCAGTCGTCCTACGAGCAGTACTTC
TRBJ2-2,TRBV5-4,.,TRBD2,CASSGGLAGGLGTGELFF,TGTGCCAGCAGCGGAGGACTAGCGGGGGGGCTGGGCACCGGGGAGCTGTTTTTT
TRBJ2-7,TRBV28,.,.,CASSLPGSEQYF,TGTGCCAGCAGTTTACCGGGAAGCGAGCAGTACTTC
TRBJ1-2,TRBV30,.,.,CAWRPPRGARIYGYTF,TGTGCCTGGAGGCCCCCCCGGGGGGCTCGGATCTATGGCTACACCTTC
TRBJ1-1,TRBV6-6,.,.,CASSYYTEAFF,TGTGCCAGCAGTTACTACACTGAAGCTTTCTTT
TRBJ2-1,TRBV6-5,once,.,CASSRGLVDSGEQFF,TGTGCCAGCAGCAGAGGATTAGTAGATAGCGGTGAGCAGTTCTTC
TRBJ2-3,TRBV7-6,.,TRBD2,CASSRGLAGAGDTQYF,TGTGCCAGCAGCCGGGGACTAGCGGGAGCGGGAGATACGCAGTATTTT
TRBJ2-5,TRBV5-1,few,.,CASSLVASAGMETQYF,TGCGCCAGCAGCTTGGTTGCTTCGGCAGGGATGGAGACCCAGTACTTC
TRBJ2-5,TRBV5-1,.,.,CASSLGSGGWAQETQYF,TGCGCCAGCAGCTTGGGGTCGGGCGGATGGGCCCAAGAGACCCAGTACTTC
TRBJ2-7,TRBV7-2,.,.,CASSRRLSYEQYF,TGTGCCAGCAGCCGAAGGCTATCCTACGAGCAGTACTTC
TRBJ2-1,TRBV27,.,.,CASSPRLGVGANEQFF,TGTGCCAGCAGTCCTCGTTTGGGGGTTGGGGCCAATGAGCAGTTCTTC
TRBJ2-7,TRBV19,.,.,CASSRQDSLYEQYF,TGTGCCAGTAGTCGGCAGGACAGCCTATACGAGCAGTACTTC
TRBJ1-1,TRBV6-6,.,.,CASTNREDTEAFF,TGTGCCAGTACTAACAGGGAGGACACTGAAGCTTTCTTT
TRBJ2-3,TRBV11-2,.,.,CASSFLLSDTQYF,TGTGCCAGCAGCTTCCTGCTTTCAGATACGCAGTATTTT
TRBJ2-7,TRBV18,.,.,CASSPSMTERPYF,TGTGCCAGCTCACCTTCTATGACGGAAAGGCCTTACTTC
TRBJ2-3,TRBV6-1,.,.,CASSEGGNTDTQYF,TGTGCCAGCAGTGAAGGGGGAAACACAGATACGCAGTATTTT
TRBJ1-6,TRBV28,.,.,CASSFTGSRSPLHF,TGTGCCAGCAGTTTTACAGGGTCCCGTTCACCCCTCCACTTT
TRBJ1-1,TRBV4-1,.,TRBD1,CASSRDRGIMNTEAFF,TGCGCCAGCAGCAGGGACAGGGGTATTATGAACACTGAAGCTTTCTTT
TRBJ1-1,TRBV29-1,.,.,CSVEDLPQGNTEAFF,TGCAGCGTTGAAGATCTCCCACAGGGCAACACTGAAGCTTTCTTT
TRBJ1-5,TRBV28,.,.,CASSPFRQPQHF,TGTGCCAGCAGCCCTTTTCGACAGCCCCAGCATTTT
TRBJ1-2,TRBV5-1,.,.,CASMEGFVEGYTF,TGCGCCAGCATGGAGGGTTTCGTGGAGGGCTACACCTTC
TRBJ1-6,TRBV5-1,.,.,CASSFGQADSPLHF,TGCGCCAGCAGCTTCGGCCAAGCGGATTCACCCCTCCACTTT
TRBJ1-3,TRBV4-3,.,TRBD1,CASSRTGISGNTIYF,TGCGCCAGCAGCCGGACAGGGATCTCTGGAAACACCATATATTTT
TRBJ1-5,TRBV11-2,.,.,CASIMTRGNQPQHF,TGTGCCAGCATCATGACGAGGGGAAACCAGCCCCAGCATTTT
TRBJ2-7,TRBV5-4,.,TRBD1,CASSLGQGDEQYF,TGTGCCAGCAGCTTGGGGCAGGGGGACGAGCAGTACTTC
TRBJ2-2,TRBV30,.,.,CAWSVPGGELFF,TGTGCCTGGAGTGTACCCGGGGGGGAGCTGTTTTTT
TRBJ1-4,TRBV19,.,.,CASSQGPANEKLFF,TGTGCCAGTAGCCAGGGGCCGGCTAATGAAAAACTGTTTTTT
TRBJ2-7,TRBV30,few,.,CAWNTGVGEQYF,TGTGCCTGGAATACGGGAGTCGGGGAGCAGTACTTC
TRBJ2-1,TRBV7-2,.,.,CASSQAVLWGQFF,TGTGCCAGCAGCCAAGCGGTCCTTTGGGGGCAGTTCTTC
TRBJ1-2,TRBV30,once,.,CAWSPATRLYGYTF,TGTGCCTGGAGTCCCGCGACAAGACTTTATGGCTACACCTTC
TRBJ2-3,TRBV5-1,.,TRBD2,CASSIGLADLNTQYF,TGCGCCAGCAGCATAGGACTAGCGGATTTAAATACGCAGTATTTT
TRBJ2-1,TRBV10-2,once,TRBD2,CASSGGWDRGAWTSGSDSYNEQFF,TGCGCCAGCAGTGGGGGGTGGGACAGGGGTGCTTGGACTAGCGGGAGCGATTCCTACAATGAGCAGTTCTTC
TRBJ1-6,TRBV28,.,.,CASSSAGSGSPLHF,TGTGCCAGCAGTTCGGCAGGGAGTGGATCACCCCTCCACTTT
TRBJ2-7,TRBV4-2,once,.,CASSQVRYGYEQYF,TGTGCCAGCAGCCAAGTCAGGTACGGCTACGAGCAGTACTTC
TRBJ1-1,TRBV2,.,TRBD1,CASRMGQLNTEAFF,TGTGCCAGCAGAATGGGACAGTTGAACACTGAAGCTTTCTTT
TRBJ1-1,TRBV6-5,.,TRBD1,CASSPRQGRAEAFF,TGTGCCAGCAGTCCCCGACAGGGGAGAGCTGAAGCTTTCTTT
TRBJ1-1,TRBV20-1,few,.,CSVGGAEAFF,TGCAGTGTTGGAGGGGCTGAAGCTTTCTTT
TRBJ2-7,TRBV19,.,.,CASSRIGTDSTYEQYF,TGTGCCAGTAGTCGAATCGGGACGGATTCAACCTACGAGCAGTACTTC
TRBJ1-1,TRBV18,.,.,CASSPSLAGNTEAFF,TGTGCCAGCTCACCCTCTCTCGCGGGGAACACTGAAGCTTTCTTT
TRBJ2-5,TRBV11-2,once,TRBD2,CASSFGGEETQYF,TGTGCCAGCAGCTTCGGGGGGGAAGAGACCCAGTACTTC
TRBJ2-3,TRBV18,.,TRBD2,CASSPIAGRSTDTQYF,TGTGCCAGCTCACCAATAGCGGGGCGTAGCACAGATACGCAGTATTTT
TRBJ2-3,TRBV11-2,.,.,CASSYLGPGTDTQYF,TGTGCCAGCAGCTACCTGGGCCCCGGGACAGATACGCAGTATTTT
TRBJ1-4,TRBV7-6,.,.,CASWGVGEKLFF,TGTGCCAGCTGGGGAGTCGGTGAAAAACTGTTTTTT
TRBJ1-2,TRBV9,.,TRBD1,CASSVQEGAGGYTF,TGTGCCAGCAGCGTTCAGGAGGGGGCCGGTGGCTACACCTTC
TRBJ1-3,TRBV28,.,.,CASSLGGFSGNTIYF,TGTGCCAGCAGTTTAGGAGGGTTTTCTGGAAACACCATATATTTT
TRBJ1-2,TRBV4-3,.,.,CASSQVRDYYGYTF,TGCGCCAGCAGCCAAGTGCGGGACTACTATGGCTACACCTTC
TRBJ1-1,TRBV10-3,once,.,CAISVVGPSTEAFF,TGTGCCATCAGTGTAGTTGGCCCCAGCACTGAAGCTTTCTTT
TRBJ1-1,TRBV6-5,.,TRBD1,CASSYSGQMNTEAFF,TGTGCCAGCAGTTACTCGGGACAGATGAACACTGAAGCTTTCTTT
TRBJ1-1,TRBV25-1,.,.,CASSFQGRGTEAFF,TGTGCCAGCAGTTTCCAAGGCAGGGGCACTGAAGCTTTCTTT